This is a list of T cell receptor beta chains from one sample in a study of cytomegalovirus exposure and HLA in healthy donors. Assay: immunoSEQ multiplex PCR; the TCRdb copy retains only in-frame clones and omits some. In the table there are more than 130,000 clones, 80% of which are singletons. Sequencing was carried out using PBMCs. These receptor sequences come from a male donor in good health and CMV-seronegative. CDR3s leave out the opening cysteine and the closing phenylalanine or tryptophan. D genes are given only for firm matches. Clone size is not always given. Where it is, it says once, few, many or a class for expanded clones.

CDR3 protein	V gene	clone size	D gene	J gene
ASSLGLVLGEQY	TRBV11-2	.	TRBD2	TRBJ2-7
ASSEYGLILF	TRBV25-1	.	.	TRBJ1-4
ASSLQSLQGPGGYT	TRBV4-3	.	TRBD1	TRBJ1-2
ASSQGTEIYGYT	TRBV4-3	.	.	TRBJ1-2
ASSSQGANTGELF	TRBV5-1	.	TRBD1	TRBJ2-2
ASTLNQY	TRBV27	.	.	TRBJ2-5
AWSAGGGQETQY	TRBV30	once	TRBD2	TRBJ2-5
ASSLASGATKNIQY	TRBV11-1	.	TRBD2	TRBJ2-4
ASKQRVSGDYGYT	TRBV2	.	.	TRBJ1-2
ASRGQYNTEAF	TRBV2	.	.	TRBJ1-1
ASSGGWSGEQF	TRBV19	.	.	TRBJ2-1